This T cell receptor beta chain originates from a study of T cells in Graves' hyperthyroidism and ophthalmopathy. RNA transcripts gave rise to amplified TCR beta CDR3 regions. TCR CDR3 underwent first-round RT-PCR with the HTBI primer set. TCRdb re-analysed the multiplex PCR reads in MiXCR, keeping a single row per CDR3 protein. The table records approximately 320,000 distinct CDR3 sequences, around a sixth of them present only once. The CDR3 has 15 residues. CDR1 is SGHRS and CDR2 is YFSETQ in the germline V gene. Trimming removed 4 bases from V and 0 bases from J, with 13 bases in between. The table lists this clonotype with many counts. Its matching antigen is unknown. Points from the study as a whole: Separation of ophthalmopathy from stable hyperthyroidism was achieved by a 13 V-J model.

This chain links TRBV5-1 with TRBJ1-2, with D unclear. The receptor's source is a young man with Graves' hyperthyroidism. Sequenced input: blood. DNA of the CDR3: TGCGCCAGCAGCCACGCAACGGACGCTAACTATGGCTACACCTTC. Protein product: CASSHATDANYGYTF.